The entry that follows covers one T cell receptor (beta chain) sequence. As yet, its antigen is unknown. TCRdb's copy holds only in-frame clones and misses some; the assay was immunoSEQ multiplex PCR. The sample includes 2 million to 2.5 million clones, approximately 93% of them seen just once. The healthy adult donors were HIV-negative and reported no recent acute infections or vaccinations. This CDR3 has 15 amino acids. Germline trimming cut 5 bases from V and 4 bases from J; bases unmatched to any gene: 9. Germline V gene data show CDR1 as SGHAT and CDR2 as FQNNGV. This entry is derived from a study of shared clonotypes between healthy human individuals. Findings and limits, study-wide: Non-shared clonotypes were found to have lower generation probabilities than the clonotypes that were shared by all four of the sorted-subset donors. It was observed that roughly 5.4% of naive CD4 clonotypes were shared across a handful of donors. Incomplete sequencing of sorted subsets was indicated by rarefaction despite large depth.

The sequence was obtained from a man aged 18 to 30 in good health. Some clones in this sample may be carry-over from other donors' samples. The sample comprised naive CD4+ T cells from PBMCs. Stated subset: CD45RA+ positively selected. The rearrangement links TRBV11-2 to TRBJ1-2; TRBD1 agrees at 8 bases. This CDR3 reads CASSAQQGDSYGYTF. The CDR3 DNA is TGTGCCAGCAGCGCCCAACAGGGGGATTCCTATGGCTACACCTTC.